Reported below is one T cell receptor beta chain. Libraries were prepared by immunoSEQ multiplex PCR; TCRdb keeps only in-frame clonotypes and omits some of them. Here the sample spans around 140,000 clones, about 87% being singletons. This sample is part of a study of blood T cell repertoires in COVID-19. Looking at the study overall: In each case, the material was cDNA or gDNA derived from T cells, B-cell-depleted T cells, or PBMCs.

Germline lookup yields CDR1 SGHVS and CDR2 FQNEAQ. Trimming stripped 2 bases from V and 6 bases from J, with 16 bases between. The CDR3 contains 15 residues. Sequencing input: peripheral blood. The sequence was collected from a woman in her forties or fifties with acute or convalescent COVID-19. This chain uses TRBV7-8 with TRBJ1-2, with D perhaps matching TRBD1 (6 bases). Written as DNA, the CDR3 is TGTGCCAGCAGCTTATCCCTCTTGGGGGCCAATGGCTACACCTTC. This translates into CASSLSLLGANGYTF.